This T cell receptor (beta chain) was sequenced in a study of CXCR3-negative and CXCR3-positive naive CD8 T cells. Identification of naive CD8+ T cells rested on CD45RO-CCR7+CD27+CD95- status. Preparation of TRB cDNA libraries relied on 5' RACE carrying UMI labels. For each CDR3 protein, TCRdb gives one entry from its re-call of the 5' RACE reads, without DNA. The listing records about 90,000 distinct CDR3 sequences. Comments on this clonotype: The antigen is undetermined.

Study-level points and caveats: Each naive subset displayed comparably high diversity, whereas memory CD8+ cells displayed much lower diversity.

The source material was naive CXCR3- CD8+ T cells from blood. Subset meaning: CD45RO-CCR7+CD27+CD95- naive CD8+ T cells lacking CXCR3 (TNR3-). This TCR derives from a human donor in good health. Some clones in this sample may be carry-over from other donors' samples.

The CDR3 sequence: CASRLLGGDTEAFF. V gene TRBV12-3 or TRBV12-4 combines with J gene TRBJ1-1; the D gene TCRdb calls, TRBD1, cannot be checked with no DNA. The CDR3 consists of 14 residues.